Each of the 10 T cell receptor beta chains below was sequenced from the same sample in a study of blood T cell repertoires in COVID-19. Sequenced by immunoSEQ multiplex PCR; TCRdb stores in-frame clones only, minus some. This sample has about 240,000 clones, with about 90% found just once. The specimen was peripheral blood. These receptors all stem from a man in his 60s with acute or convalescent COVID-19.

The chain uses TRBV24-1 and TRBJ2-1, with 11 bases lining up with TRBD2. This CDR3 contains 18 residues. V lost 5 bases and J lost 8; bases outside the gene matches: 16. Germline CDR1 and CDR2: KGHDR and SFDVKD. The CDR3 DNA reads TGTGCCACCAGTGCGCGAGGGGATAGCGGGAGGGCCTGGGATGAGCAGTTCTTC. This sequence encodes CATSARGDSGRAWDEQFF.

CDR3 in amino acids: CASSSATGGEKLFF. The CDR3 DNA sequence: TGTGCCAGCAGCTCGGCGACAGGGGGCGAAAAACTGTTTTTT. V usage is TRBV7-9 and J usage is TRBJ1-4, with TRBD1 identical over 10 bases. The CDR3 runs 14 residues. The germline V gene has CDR1 SEHNR and CDR2 FQNEAQ (reference sequence). V shed 4 bases, J shed 8 bases, and the junction held 4 bases outside the gene matches.

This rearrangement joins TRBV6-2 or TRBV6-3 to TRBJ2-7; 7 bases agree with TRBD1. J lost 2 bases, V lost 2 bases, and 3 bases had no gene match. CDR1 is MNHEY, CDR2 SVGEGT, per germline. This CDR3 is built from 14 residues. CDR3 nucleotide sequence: TGTGCCAGCAGTTACGCACAGGGGCCCTACGAGCAGTACTTC. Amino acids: CASSYAQGPYEQYF.

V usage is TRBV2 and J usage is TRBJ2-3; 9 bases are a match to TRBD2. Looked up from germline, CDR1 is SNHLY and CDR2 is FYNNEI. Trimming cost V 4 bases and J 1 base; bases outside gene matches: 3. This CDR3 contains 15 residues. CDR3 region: CASSARTSGTDTQYF. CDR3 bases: TGTGCCAGCAGTGCCCGGACTAGCGGCACAGATACGCAGTATTTT.

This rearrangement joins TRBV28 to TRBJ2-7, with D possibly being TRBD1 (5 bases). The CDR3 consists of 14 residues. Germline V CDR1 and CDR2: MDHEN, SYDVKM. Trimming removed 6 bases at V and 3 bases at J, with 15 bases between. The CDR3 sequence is CASSFDRNYYEQYF. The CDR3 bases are TGTGCCAGCAGCTTCGACAGAAATTACTACGAGCAGTACTTC.

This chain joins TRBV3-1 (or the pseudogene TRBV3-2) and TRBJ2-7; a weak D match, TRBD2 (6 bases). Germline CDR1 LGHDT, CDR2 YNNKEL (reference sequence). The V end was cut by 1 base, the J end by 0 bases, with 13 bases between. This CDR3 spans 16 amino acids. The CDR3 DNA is TGTGCCAGCAGCCAAGTGGGGGAGGCTCTCTCCTACGAGCAGTACTTC. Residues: CASSQVGEALSYEQYF.

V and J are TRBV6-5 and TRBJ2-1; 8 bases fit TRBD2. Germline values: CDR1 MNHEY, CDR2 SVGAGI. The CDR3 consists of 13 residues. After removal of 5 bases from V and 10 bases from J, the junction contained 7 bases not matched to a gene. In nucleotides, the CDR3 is TGTGCCAGCAGTCAGAGCGGGAGCGGGGAGCAGTTCTTC. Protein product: CASSQSGSGEQFF.

The CDR3 here is CASTWTGEGQPQHF. In nucleotides, the CDR3 is TGTGCCAGCACCTGGACAGGGGAGGGTCAGCCCCAGCATTTT. V is TRBV6-5 and J is TRBJ1-5, with 9 nucleotides matching TRBD1. The CDR3 totals 14 residues. Germline V CDR1 and CDR2: MNHEY, SVGAGI. The ends lost 7 bases at V and 6 bases at J; junction bases unmatched: 7.

CDR3 protein: CASSPVQGAVNTEAFF. CDR3 DNA: TGTGCCAGCTCGCCGGTACAGGGGGCGGTGAACACTGAAGCTTTCTTT. The rearrangement links TRBV18 to TRBJ1-1; 9 bases are shared with TRBD1. V gave up 6 bases and J gave up 0 bases; unmatched junction bases: 8. Germline CDR1 reads KGHSH; CDR2 reads LQKENI. This CDR3 is built from 16 residues. Full variable domain (missing parts from reference TRBV18 and TRBJ1-1): NAGVMQNPRHLVRRRGQEARLRCSPMKGHSHVYWYRQLPEEGLKFMVYLQKENIIDESGMPKERFSAEFPKEGPSILRIQQVVRGDSAAYFCASSPVQGAVNTEAFFGQGTRLTVV.

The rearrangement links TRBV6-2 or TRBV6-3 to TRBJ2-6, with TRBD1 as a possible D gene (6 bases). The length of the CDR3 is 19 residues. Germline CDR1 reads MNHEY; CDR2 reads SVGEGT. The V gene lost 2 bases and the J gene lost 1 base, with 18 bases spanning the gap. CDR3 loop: CASSYQSGRGRSGANVLTF. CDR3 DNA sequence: TGTGCCAGCAGTTACCAATCGGGCAGGGGTCGGTCTGGGGCCAACGTCCTGACTTTC.